The entry below gives a single T cell receptor beta chain sequence along with its context. The data belong to a study of blood T cell repertoires in COVID-19. Overall study context: Sample material is recorded as cDNA or gDNA derived from T cells, B-cell-depleted T cells, or PBMCs.

Trimming left V 4 bases short and J 1 base short, with 13 bases between. Germline loops: CDR1 MNHNY, CDR2 SVGAGI (reference sequence). This CDR3 comprises 15 residues. Per the original data handling: Amplification of reference gene primers provided the estimated nucleated cell counts. Measured with immunoSEQ multiplex PCR; TCRdb has only the in-frame clones, and not every one. The V and J calls and the clone size are those of that table, but D and trimming were determined from the DNA. The sample lists more than 110,000 clones; about three quarters were seen once. Sequencing was performed on peripheral blood. This TCR came from a woman aged 45-65 years with active or convalescent COVID-19. The V and J genes are TRBV6-6 and TRBJ1-1; D is unclear. The CDR3 nucleotides are TGTGCCAGCAGTTCCCGGACTGGGGAGAACACTGAAGCTTTCTTT. It is translated as CASSSRTGENTEAFF.